These T cell receptor beta chains were read from a single sample in a study. TCRdb analysed the RT-PCR reads with MiXCR anew, one entry per CDR3 protein. The table lists about 680,000 distinct CDR3 sequences, around 14% of them singletons. Sequenced material: memory CD4+ T cells from blood. These TCRs come from a female donor in good health, serving as a healthy control. Each CDR3 is given with its conserved first and last residue. The D gene is left open where the match is weak.

j_call: TRBJ1-2
v_call: TRBV30
d_call: -
cdr3_aa: CAWTNQAGNGYTF

j_call: TRBJ2-3
v_call: TRBV7-6
d_call: -
cdr3_aa: CASSLELQITDTQYF

j_call: TRBJ1-5
v_call: TRBV20-1
d_call: -
cdr3_aa: CSASLAANRNQPQHF

j_call: TRBJ2-1
v_call: TRBV7-2
d_call: TRBD2
cdr3_aa: CASRSTSGYNEQFF

j_call: TRBJ1-4
v_call: TRBV20-1
d_call: TRBD1
cdr3_aa: CSARRTGAGEKLFF

j_call: TRBJ1-1
v_call: TRBV12-3/TRBV12-4
d_call: -
cdr3_aa: CASSPRDGNTEAFF

j_call: TRBJ2-1
v_call: TRBV20-1
d_call: -
cdr3_aa: CSARDLRGRQYNEQFF

j_call: TRBJ1-1
v_call: TRBV12-3/TRBV12-4
d_call: -
cdr3_aa: CASSTRGWGEAFF

j_call: TRBJ2-1
v_call: TRBV5-6
d_call: TRBD2
cdr3_aa: CASSWLTSGRREGDEQFF

j_call: TRBJ1-2
v_call: TRBV27
d_call: -
cdr3_aa: CASSLRGDRYGYTF

j_call: TRBJ1-2
v_call: TRBV20-1
d_call: TRBD1
cdr3_aa: CSASAGTGSEGYTF

j_call: TRBJ2-5
v_call: TRBV6-5
d_call: -
cdr3_aa: CASSPELARSETQYF